This T cell receptor (beta chain) comes out of a study of blood T cell repertoires in COVID-19. Assay used: immunoSEQ multiplex PCR; TCRdb lists only in-frame clones, some missing. The sample gives about 120,000 clones, 74% of which show up once; around 5.9% is in the top ten. Germline assignment: CDR1 MNHEY and CDR2 SVGEGT. CDR3 length: 15 residues. V shed 3 bases and J 2 bases; nucleotides not matched to a gene: 7. The chain has TRBV6-2 or TRBV6-3 and TRBJ2-7; the match to TRBD2 covers 7 bases. The TCR originated in a man aged 55 to 70 with acute or convalescent COVID-19. The specimen sequenced was peripheral blood. CDR3 coding DNA: TGTGCCAGCAGTTATGGTCCGGGAGGTGCCTACGAGCAGTACTTC. Translation gives CASSYGPGGAYEQYF.